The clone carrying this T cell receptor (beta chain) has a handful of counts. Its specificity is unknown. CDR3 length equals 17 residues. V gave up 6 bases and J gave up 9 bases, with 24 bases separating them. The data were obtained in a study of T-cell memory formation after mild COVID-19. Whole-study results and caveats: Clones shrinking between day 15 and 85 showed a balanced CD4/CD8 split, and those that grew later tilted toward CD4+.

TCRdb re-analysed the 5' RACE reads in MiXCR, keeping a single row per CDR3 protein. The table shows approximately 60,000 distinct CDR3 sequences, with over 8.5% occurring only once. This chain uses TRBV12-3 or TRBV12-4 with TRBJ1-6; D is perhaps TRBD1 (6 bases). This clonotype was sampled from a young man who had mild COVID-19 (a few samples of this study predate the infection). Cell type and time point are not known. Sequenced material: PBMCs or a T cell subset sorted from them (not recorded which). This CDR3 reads CASSLGGAWRSPSPLHF. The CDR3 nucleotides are TGTGCCAGCAGCCTAGGGGGGGCTTGGCGATCCCCTTCACCCCTCCACTTT.